Listed below are T cell receptor beta chains from one sample, sequenced in a study of radiotherapy plus CTLA-4 blockade in lung cancer. Sequenced by immunoSEQ multiplex PCR; TCRdb stores in-frame clones only, minus some. The table lists approximately 80,000 clones, more than 80% of them singletons. Here the sequenced sample was peripheral blood, taken from a patient treated with radiotherapy plus ipilimumab. These receptors came from a human donor with non-small cell lung cancer who had stable disease on radiotherapy plus ipilimumab. Each CDR3 is given without its conserved first and last residue. A D gene is named only where the DNA matches it firmly. Not all rows give a size; the values are once, few, many and, for expanded clones, a class.

CDR3,V,length,J,size,D
ASSPSAGGTQH,TRBV19,11,TRBJ1-5,-,-
ASSTDRGPRGIQY,TRBV5-6,13,TRBJ2-4,few,TRBD1
ASSSTSGGTQY,TRBV7-9,11,TRBJ2-3,-,TRBD2
ASSRTSGQVANEQF,TRBV7-8,14,TRBJ2-1,few,TRBD1
ASSPDRETDTQY,TRBV5-6,12,TRBJ2-3,-,TRBD1
SVERAETGLTQETQY,TRBV29-1,15,TRBJ2-5,-,-
ASSKTGDGTQY,TRBV11-1,11,TRBJ2-5,-,TRBD1
ASSYPGDGNTIY,TRBV6-6,12,TRBJ1-3,-,-
ASSFVAVSATNEKLF,TRBV5-1,15,TRBJ1-4,few,-
ASSPRTGSASGGYT,TRBV18,14,TRBJ1-2,-,TRBD1
ASSVTQGDGYT,TRBV9,11,TRBJ1-2,-,-
ASSRGQTSYQPQH,TRBV7-9,13,TRBJ1-5,-,-
ASSRTGELF,TRBV28,9,TRBJ2-2,-,-
ASRSGNYGYT,TRBV28,10,TRBJ1-2,-,-
ASSLGGTGVTDTQY,TRBV5-5,14,TRBJ2-3,-,TRBD1
ASSRVEAF,TRBV7-8,8,TRBJ1-1,few,-
ATGTGNDGYT,TRBV10-3,10,TRBJ1-2,-,-
ASSSQGPGNTIY,TRBV5-1,12,TRBJ1-3,-,-
ASSELASGGVDNEQF,TRBV10-1,15,TRBJ2-1,-,TRBD2
AWRGTSTDTQY,TRBV30,11,TRBJ2-3,-,-
ASSLELHRSYEQY,TRBV5-4,13,TRBJ2-7,-,-
ASRETGGSGEKLF,TRBV7-8,13,TRBJ1-4,-,TRBD1
ASSDLAGGTDTQY,TRBV6-4,13,TRBJ2-3,-,TRBD2
ASSPLMNTEAF,TRBV18,11,TRBJ1-1,-,-
ASKTSGPPGEKLF,TRBV5-1,13,TRBJ1-4,-,-
ASSLWVNTEAF,TRBV11-3,11,TRBJ1-1,-,-
ASSLSGYNSPLH,TRBV7-9,12,TRBJ1-6,-,-
ASSLAWSLAGGPTDTQY,TRBV5-4,17,TRBJ2-3,-,TRBD2
ASSLTGNYGYT,TRBV27,11,TRBJ1-2,few,-
ASKSGSTTNEKLF,TRBV28,13,TRBJ1-4,-,-
ACGTGVSYEQY,TRBV28,11,TRBJ2-7,-,TRBD1
ASSQDGGTLAF,TRBV4-2,11,TRBJ1-1,-,-
ASSLASTGELF,TRBV7-2,11,TRBJ2-2,-,-
ASSLRTGVEETQY,TRBV5-1,13,TRBJ2-5,-,TRBD1
ASSATAGSTGELF,TRBV11-2,13,TRBJ2-2,-,-
ASSLESRSGTGVGKTQY,TRBV7-6,17,TRBJ2-5,-,TRBD1
ASSLGYRDYEQY,TRBV7-2,12,TRBJ2-7,-,-
ASSLTWGQETQY,TRBV5-5,12,TRBJ2-5,-,-
ASSSRVGVVSNTGELF,TRBV7-9,16,TRBJ2-2,-,-
ASSPQGTPPQH,TRBV11-2,11,TRBJ1-5,-,-
SVEVEREDEQF,TRBV29-1,11,TRBJ2-1,-,TRBD2
ASSIVGTGANTGELF,TRBV19,15,TRBJ2-2,-,-
AWSNKETQY,TRBV30,9,TRBJ2-5,-,-
ASSERAGTDTQY,TRBV6-4,12,TRBJ2-3,-,-
ATCSAATYNSPLH,TRBV19,13,TRBJ1-6,-,-
SVDLWGGVGYT,TRBV29-1,11,TRBJ1-2,once,-
ASSLGRTNTEAF,TRBV11-2,12,TRBJ1-1,once,-
ASSFRENSPLH,TRBV27,11,TRBJ1-6,-,-
ASSFPDTNTEAF,TRBV5-8,12,TRBJ1-1,once,-
ASSWDREYGYT,TRBV6-6,11,TRBJ1-2,-,TRBD1
ASSVEGLDPLGTEAF,TRBV9,15,TRBJ1-1,-,-
ASSLVSPDNSPLH,TRBV7-9,13,TRBJ1-6,few,-
ASSETLTGPEQY,TRBV2,12,TRBJ2-7,-,TRBD1